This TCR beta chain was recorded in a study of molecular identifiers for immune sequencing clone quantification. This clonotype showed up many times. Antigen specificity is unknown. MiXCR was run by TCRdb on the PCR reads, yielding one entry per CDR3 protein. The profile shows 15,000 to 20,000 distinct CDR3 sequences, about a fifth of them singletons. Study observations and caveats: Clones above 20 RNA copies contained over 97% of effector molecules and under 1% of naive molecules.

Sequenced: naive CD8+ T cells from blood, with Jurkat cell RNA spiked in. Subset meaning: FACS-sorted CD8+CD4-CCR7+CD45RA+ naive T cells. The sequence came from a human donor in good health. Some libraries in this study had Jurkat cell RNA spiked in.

The CDR3 sequence: CASSLASGAYNEQFF. In DNA, the CDR3 is TGTGCCAGCAGCCTCGCTAGCGGGGCCTACAATGAGCAGTTCTTC. This chain connects TRBV9 to TRBJ2-1; 9 bases agree with TRBD2. The ends lost 4 bases at V and 2 bases at J; junction bases unmatched: 4. The CDR3 length is 15 residues. Germline CDR1 reads SGDLS; CDR2 reads YYNGEE.